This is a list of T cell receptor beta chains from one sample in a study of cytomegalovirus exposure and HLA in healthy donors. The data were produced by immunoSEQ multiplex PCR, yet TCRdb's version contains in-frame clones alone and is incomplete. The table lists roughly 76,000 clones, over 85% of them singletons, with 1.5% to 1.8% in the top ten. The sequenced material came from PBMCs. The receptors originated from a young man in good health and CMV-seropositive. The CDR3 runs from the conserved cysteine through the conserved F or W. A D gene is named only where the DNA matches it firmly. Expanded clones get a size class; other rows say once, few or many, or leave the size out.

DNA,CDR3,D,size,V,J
TGTGCCAGCAGTGCAAAACAGGGCATGAACACTGAAGCTTTCTTT,CASSAKQGMNTEAFF,-,-,TRBV27,TRBJ1-1
TGTGCCTGGAATAGGGGCGCAGGCTATGGCTACACCTTC,CAWNRGAGYGYTF,-,-,TRBV30,TRBJ1-2
TGTGCCAGCAGTCAGCGGGAGGGCCACGAGCAGTTCTTC,CASSQREGHEQFF,TRBD2,-,TRBV6-4,TRBJ2-1
TGTGCCAGTACTCCGGGACAGGGGGCGCTTCGTGGCTATGGCTACACCTTC,CASTPGQGALRGYGYTF,TRBD1,-,TRBV19,TRBJ1-2
TGTGCCATCAGTGGTGGGGCCGGGACTAGCGGAAGCACAGATACGCAGTATTTT,CAISGGAGTSGSTDTQYF,TRBD2,-,TRBV10-3,TRBJ2-3
TGTGCTAGTGGTCCGAAAGCGGGACAGGGGGCTGGAGGCTACACCTTC,CASGPKAGQGAGGYTF,TRBD1,-,TRBV12-5,TRBJ1-2
TGTGCCAGTAGTATCGGGACTAGCGGCTTGGAGACCCAGTACTTC,CASSIGTSGLETQYF,TRBD2,-,TRBV19,TRBJ2-5
TGCAGCGTTGAGGGGCTCAAAGGGGGCGAGCAGTACTTC,CSVEGLKGGEQYF,-,once,TRBV29-1,TRBJ2-7
TGCGCCAGCAGCCAGGCCGGGACAGGCTCCTACGAGCAGTACTTC,CASSQAGTGSYEQYF,TRBD1,-,TRBV4-1,TRBJ2-7
TGTGCCAGCTGGTTTCAGGGGGCCCGGGATACGCAGTATTTT,CASWFQGARDTQYF,TRBD1,-,TRBV27,TRBJ2-3
TGTGCCAGCAGGGGGGACTACGCCAGGAACGAGCAGTACTTC,CASRGDYARNEQYF,TRBD2,-,TRBV2,TRBJ2-7
TGTGCCACCAGCAGAGGGGTAGGCGGACTAGGGGGAGGCGAGCAGTACTTC,CATSRGVGGLGGGEQYF,-,-,TRBV15,TRBJ2-7
TGTGCCAGCAGTCATAACAGGGAAGTAAGCACAGATACGCAGTATTTT,CASSHNREVSTDTQYF,-,-,TRBV2,TRBJ2-3
TGTGCCAGCAGCTTAAGGTTCGCCTCAGAGGTCCCTCAGCCCCAGCATTTT,CASSLRFASEVPQPQHF,-,-,TRBV7-9,TRBJ1-5
TGTGCCAGTGGTGCGGTAGACAGGAACTACGAGCAGTACTTC,CASGAVDRNYEQYF,-,once,TRBV19,TRBJ2-7
TGTGCCAGCTCGCCCGACAGGAATGGAAACACCATATATTTT,CASSPDRNGNTIYF,-,-,TRBV18,TRBJ1-3
TGTGCCAGCAGGCCTACTAGCGGGAGTTACGATGAGCAGTTCTTC,CASRPTSGSYDEQFF,TRBD2,-,TRBV11-2,TRBJ2-1
TGCGCCAGCAGCTTGGGGACAGGGGTTATCAAAGAGACCCAGTACTTC,CASSLGTGVIKETQYF,TRBD1,-,TRBV5-1,TRBJ2-5
TGTGCCAGCAGCGTAGGAGGGAATAGCAATCAGCCCCAGCATTTT,CASSVGGNSNQPQHF,-,-,TRBV9,TRBJ1-5
TGTGCCAGCTCACGAACCTCAGGGCCGGGGGGCCACTACGAGCAGTACTTC,CASSRTSGPGGHYEQYF,-,-,TRBV18,TRBJ2-7
TGTGCCAGCAGACCGGGACTAGCGGGAGGCTGGGAGCAGTACTTC,CASRPGLAGGWEQYF,TRBD2,-,TRBV5-4,TRBJ2-7
TGTGCCTGGAGTGAGTCAGGCCCCTACGAGCAGTACTTC,CAWSESGPYEQYF,-,-,TRBV30,TRBJ2-7
TGTGCCAGCAGCATGACAGGGTCCCTGAACACTGAAGCTTTCTTT,CASSMTGSLNTEAFF,TRBD1,-,TRBV27,TRBJ1-1
TGTGCCAGTAGTCCCTCCGCGGGAGTGGCCGGCGAGCAGTACTTC,CASSPSAGVAGEQYF,TRBD2,-,TRBV19,TRBJ2-7
TGTGCCATCAGTGATCTAGCGGCAAACACCGGGGAGCTGTTTTTT,CAISDLAANTGELFF,TRBD2,-,TRBV10-3,TRBJ2-2
TGTGCCAGCAGCTCCCGGGACTTCCTTTACAATGAGCAGTTCTTC,CASSSRDFLYNEQFF,-,-,TRBV5-4,TRBJ2-1